This T cell receptor beta chain was obtained from a study of shared clonotypes between healthy human individuals. The CDR3 extends over 13 amino acids. Trimming removed 0 bases at V and 3 bases at J, with 6 bases between. Germline values: CDR1 SEHNR, CDR2 FQNEAQ (reference sequence). Only CD45RO-negative cells positively selected for CCR7 counted as naive CD8 cells, so terminally differentiated effector memory CD45RA+ cells were excluded. There were no recent acute infections or vaccinations among the donors, who were healthy HIV-negative adults. Here immunoSEQ multiplex PCR was the method, and the copy in TCRdb shows in-frame clones only, minus some. This sample has around 1,900,000 clones, with roughly 93% found just once. This clone was seen once. The sample holds other DNA sequences that translate to the same CDR3.

The clonotype originates from a man between 18 and 35 years old in good health. Some clones in this sample may be carry-over from other donors' samples. The sample comprised naive CD8+ T cells from PBMCs. V is TRBV7-9 and J is TRBJ2-7; D unclear. The CDR3 is CASSLAGIYEQYF. The CDR3 bases are TGTGCCAGCAGCTTAGCAGGAATCTACGAGCAGTACTTC.